These 8 T cell receptor beta chains originate from one sample sequenced in a study of T-cell memory formation after mild COVID-19 (dated by TCRdb to about 2021). The library was built by means of 5' RACE. Sequencing relied on an Illumina NovaSeq 6000. The raw public data were reprocessed by TCRdb itself: fastp quality trimming at Q25, MiXCR clonotype calling, in-frame beta chains only. Rows are unified per CDR3 protein, each entry keeping the most common DNA and genes. The sample data list more than 450,000 distinct CDR3 sequences, and roughly 18% of these were observed just once. The leading ten clones occupy approximately 12% of the sample. The sample comprised PBMCs or a T cell subset sorted from them (not recorded which). These receptors were taken from an adult woman who had mild COVID-19 (a few samples of this study predate the infection). The sample titles of this study are shuffled in the database, so cell type and time point are left out; the donor was told from shared clones.

This clonotype was seen a few times. The chain combines TRBV4-1 with TRBJ1-3; unclear D gene. The CDR3 loop spans 16 amino acids. Trimming took 0 bases from V and 7 from J, leaving 16 bases between them. The V gene's germline CDR1 is MGHRA and CDR2 YSYEKL. CDR3 loop: CASSQDRTAGWNTIYF. DNA for the CDR3: TGCGCCAGCAGCCAAGACCGGACGGCTGGTTGGAACACCATATATTTT.

This clonotype was recorded a few times. The J gene is TRBJ2-5, the V gene TRBV2; D tentatively reads TRBD1 or TRBD2 (5 bases each). The V gene lost 10 bases and the J gene lost 3 bases, with 18 bases spanning the gap. This CDR3 is 14 amino acids long. Germline CDR1 is SNHLY and CDR2 is FYNNEI. CDR3 residues: CATSSYLGEETQYF. CDR3 nucleotides: TGTGCCACCTCCTCGTATTTGGGGGAAGAGACCCAGTACTTC.

This clonotype was detected only a few times. The V and J genes are TRBV6-2 or TRBV6-3 and TRBJ1-1, with D possibly being TRBD1 (5 bases). Germline assignment: CDR1 MNHEY and CDR2 SVGEGT. CDR3 length equals 17 residues. The ends were cut back, 3 bases at V and 1 base at J, with 18 bases in the middle. In DNA, the CDR3 is TGTGCCAGCAGTTATTGGGGGATCCGGACGGAGAACACTGAAGCTTTCTTT. Its protein product is CASSYWGIRTENTEAFF.

Only a few counts were recorded for this clonotype. The rearrangement joins TRBV7-3 to TRBJ2-1; 11 bases map to TRBD2. The CDR3 is 15 amino acids. Germline loops: CDR1 SGHTA, CDR2 FQGTGA. V lost 5 bases, J lost 8 bases, and 8 bases stayed unmatched. This CDR3 reads CASSVAGGLLDEQFF. The CDR3 DNA sequence: TGTGCCAGCAGCGTAGCGGGGGGGCTTCTCGATGAGCAGTTCTTC.

This clonotype was counted between two and nine times. This sequence joins TRBV7-2 and TRBJ2-3; D is perhaps TRBD1 (5 bases). The CDR3 length is 14 residues. Deletions cut 6 bases from V and 3 bases from J, with 13 bases between. Germline lookup yields CDR1 SGHTA and CDR2 FQGNSA. CDR3 DNA sequence: TGTGCCAGCAGTAGAAGCAGGGCGACAGATACGCAGTATTTT. Its protein product is CASSRSRATDTQYF. Together with reference TRBV7-2 and TRBJ2-3, the CDR3 gives the full variable domain: GAGVSQSPSNKVTEKGKDVELRCDPISGHTALYWYRQSLGQGLEFLIYFQGNSAPDKSGLPSDRFSAERTGGSVSTLTIQRTQQEDSAVYLCASSRSRATDTQYFGPGTRLTVL.

The chain links TRBV2 to TRBJ2-6; no clear D gene. V lost 8 bases and J lost 2, with 10 bases in between. The CDR3 contains 14 residues. Per the germline V gene, CDR1 is SNHLY and CDR2 is FYNNEI. The CDR3 DNA is TGTGCCAGCCATGGATCGGCTGGGGCCAACGTCCTGACTTTC. Protein: CASHGSAGANVLTF.

V usage is TRBV5-1 and J usage is TRBJ1-1; 8 nucleotides match TRBD1. Trimming removed 7 bases from V and 5 bases from J; junction bases left unmatched: 10. Germline-derived CDR1 and CDR2 are SGHRS and YFSETQ. The CDR3 runs to 14 residues. For the CDR3, the DNA is TGCGCCAGCCACGGAGACAGGGGCGGGACTGAAGCTTTCTTT. It is translated as CASHGDRGGTEAFF. Full variable domain (missing parts from reference TRBV5-1 and TRBJ1-1): KAGVTQTPRYLIKTRGQQVTLSCSPISGHRSVSWYQQTPGQGLQFLFEYFSETQRNKGNFPGRFSGRQFSNSRSEMNVSTLELGDSALYLCASHGDRGGTEAFFGQGTRLTVV.

By share, this clonotype counts as medium-sized (0.01 to 0.1%). The chain links TRBV5-1 to TRBJ2-3; D call uncertain. Germline CDR1 reads SGHRS; CDR2 reads YFSETQ. The CDR3 is made up of 15 amino acids. V dropped 3 bases and J dropped 3 bases, with 14 bases sitting between them. The CDR3 here is CASSSQGPRTDTQYF. The CDR3 DNA sequence: TGCGCCAGCAGCTCACAAGGCCCTAGGACAGATACGCAGTATTTT.